This T cell receptor beta chain derives from a study of CD8 T cells in ankylosing spondylitis. This CDR3 is built from 14 residues. The V and J ends lost 4 bases and 4 bases, in that order; junction bases with no gene match: 3. Per germline, CDR1 SGHDT and CDR2 YYEEEE. This clonotype occurred a few times. Quantitative barcoded 5'-RACE was used to prepare TCR beta libraries. MiXCR, applied by TCRdb to the 5' RACE reads, yields one record per CDR3 protein. The table records about 160,000 distinct CDR3 sequences, just over 9.5% of them present only once. V usage is TRBV5-6 and J usage is TRBJ2-1, with TRBD2 identical over 9 bases. The clonotype originates from a female donor with ankylosing spondylitis or in good health (not recorded which). Sequenced: blood, either unsorted or a sorted T cell fraction (not recorded which). Written as DNA, the CDR3 is TGTGCCAGCAGCAGGACTAGCGAGTACAATGAGCAGTTCTTC. It yields the protein CASSRTSEYNEQFF.